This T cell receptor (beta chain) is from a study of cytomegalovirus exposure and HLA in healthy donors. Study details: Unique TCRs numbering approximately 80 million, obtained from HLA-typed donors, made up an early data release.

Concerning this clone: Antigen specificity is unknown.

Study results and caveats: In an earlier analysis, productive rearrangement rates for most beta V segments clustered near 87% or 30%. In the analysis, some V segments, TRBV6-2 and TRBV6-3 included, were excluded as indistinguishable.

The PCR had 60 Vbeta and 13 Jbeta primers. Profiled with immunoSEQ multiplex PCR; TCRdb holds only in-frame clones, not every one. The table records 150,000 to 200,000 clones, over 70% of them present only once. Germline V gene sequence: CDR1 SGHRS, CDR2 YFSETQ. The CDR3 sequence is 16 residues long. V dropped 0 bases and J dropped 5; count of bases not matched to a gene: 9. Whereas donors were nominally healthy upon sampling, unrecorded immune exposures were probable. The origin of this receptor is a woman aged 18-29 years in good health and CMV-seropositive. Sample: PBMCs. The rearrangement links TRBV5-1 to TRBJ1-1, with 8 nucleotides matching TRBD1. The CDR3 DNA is TGCGCCAGCAGCTTGGTGGCAGGGGGCGCAGGGACTGAAGCTTTCTTT. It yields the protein CASSLVAGGAGTEAFF.